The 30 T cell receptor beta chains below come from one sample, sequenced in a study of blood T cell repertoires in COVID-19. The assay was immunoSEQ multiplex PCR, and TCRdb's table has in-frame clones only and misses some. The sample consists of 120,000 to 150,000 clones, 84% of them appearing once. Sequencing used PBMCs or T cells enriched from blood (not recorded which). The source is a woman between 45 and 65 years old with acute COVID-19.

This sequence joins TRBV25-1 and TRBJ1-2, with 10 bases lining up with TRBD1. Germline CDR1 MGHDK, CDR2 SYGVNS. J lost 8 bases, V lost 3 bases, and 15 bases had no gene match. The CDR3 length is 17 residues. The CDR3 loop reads CASSDRNLSGQGEGYTF. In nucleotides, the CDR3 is TGTGCCAGCAGTGACAGGAATTTGTCCGGACAGGGGGAAGGCTACACCTTC.

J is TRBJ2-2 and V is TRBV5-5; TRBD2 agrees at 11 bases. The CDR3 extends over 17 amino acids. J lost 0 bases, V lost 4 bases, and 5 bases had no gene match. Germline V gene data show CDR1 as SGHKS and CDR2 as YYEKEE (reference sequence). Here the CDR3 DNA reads TGTGCCAGCAGCCGGGGACTAGCGGACGCGAACACCGGGGAGCTGTTTTTT. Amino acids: CASSRGLADANTGELFF.

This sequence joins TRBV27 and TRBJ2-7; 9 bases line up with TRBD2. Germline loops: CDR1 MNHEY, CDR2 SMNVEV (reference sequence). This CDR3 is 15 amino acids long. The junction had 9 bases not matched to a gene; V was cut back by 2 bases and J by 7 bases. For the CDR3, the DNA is TGTGCCAGCAGTTTAGGCGGGAGGGGGGGTTTGGAGCAGTACTTC. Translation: CASSLGGRGGLEQYF.

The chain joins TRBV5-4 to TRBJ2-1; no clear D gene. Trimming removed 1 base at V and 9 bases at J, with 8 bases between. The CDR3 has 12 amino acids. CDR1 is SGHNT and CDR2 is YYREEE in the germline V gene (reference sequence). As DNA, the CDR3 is TGTGCCAGCAGCTTGTTCGGTGGTGAGCAGTTCTTC. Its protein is CASSLFGGEQFF.

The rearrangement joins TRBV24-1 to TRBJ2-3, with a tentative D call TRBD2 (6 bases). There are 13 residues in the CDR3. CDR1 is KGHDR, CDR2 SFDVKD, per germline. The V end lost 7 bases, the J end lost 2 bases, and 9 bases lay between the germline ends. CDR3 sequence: CATRSSDTDTQYF. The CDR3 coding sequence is TGTGCCACCAGGTCTAGCGACACAGATACGCAGTATTTT.

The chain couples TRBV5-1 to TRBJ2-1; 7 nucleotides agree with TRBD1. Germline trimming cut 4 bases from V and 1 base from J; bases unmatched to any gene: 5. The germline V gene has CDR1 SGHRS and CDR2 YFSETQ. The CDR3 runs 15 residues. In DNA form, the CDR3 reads TGCGCCAGCAGCCTGTTGGGACAGTCCTACAATGAGCAGTTCTTC. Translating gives CASSLLGQSYNEQFF.

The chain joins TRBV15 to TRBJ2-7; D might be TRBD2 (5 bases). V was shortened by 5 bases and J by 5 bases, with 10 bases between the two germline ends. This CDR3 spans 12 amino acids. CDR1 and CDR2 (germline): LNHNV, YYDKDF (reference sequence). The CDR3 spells CATSAGENEQYF. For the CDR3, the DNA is TGTGCCACCAGCGCCGGGGAGAACGAGCAGTACTTC. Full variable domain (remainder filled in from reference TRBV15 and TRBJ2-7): DAMVIQNPRYQVTQFGKPVTLSCSQTLNHNVMYWYQQKSSQAPKLLFHYYDKDFNNEADTPDNFQSRRPNTSFCFLDIRSPGLGDTAMYLCATSAGENEQYFGPGTRLTVT.

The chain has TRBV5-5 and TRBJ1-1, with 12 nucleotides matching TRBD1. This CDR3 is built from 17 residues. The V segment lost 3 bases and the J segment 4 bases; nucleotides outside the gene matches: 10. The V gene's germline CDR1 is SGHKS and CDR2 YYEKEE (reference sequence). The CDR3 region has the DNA TGTGCCAGCAGCTCAACGGGACAGGGGGCCGGAGTCACTGAAGCTTTCTTT. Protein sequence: CASSSTGQGAGVTEAFF.

The CDR3 nucleotides are TGTGCCAGCAGTTACCAGGCAGTCCAAGAGACCCAGTACTTC. Its translation is CASSYQAVQETQYF. The chain combines TRBV6-2 or TRBV6-3 with TRBJ2-5; no clear D. Germline assignment: CDR1 MNHEY and CDR2 SVGEGT. Trimming stripped 2 bases from V and 1 base from J, with 8 bases between. This CDR3 contains 14 residues.

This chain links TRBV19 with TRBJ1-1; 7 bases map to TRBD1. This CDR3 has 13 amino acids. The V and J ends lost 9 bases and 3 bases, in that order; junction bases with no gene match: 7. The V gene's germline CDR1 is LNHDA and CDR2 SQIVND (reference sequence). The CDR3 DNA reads TGTGCCAGCCACAGGGGTCGGGACACTGAAGCTTTCTTT. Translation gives CASHRGRDTEAFF.

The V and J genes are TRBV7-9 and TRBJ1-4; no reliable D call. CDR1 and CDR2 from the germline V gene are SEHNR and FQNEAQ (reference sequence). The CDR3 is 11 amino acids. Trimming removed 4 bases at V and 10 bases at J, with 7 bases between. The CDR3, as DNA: TGTGCCAGCAGCTCCTCTCCAAAACTGTTTTTT. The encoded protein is CASSSSPKLFF.

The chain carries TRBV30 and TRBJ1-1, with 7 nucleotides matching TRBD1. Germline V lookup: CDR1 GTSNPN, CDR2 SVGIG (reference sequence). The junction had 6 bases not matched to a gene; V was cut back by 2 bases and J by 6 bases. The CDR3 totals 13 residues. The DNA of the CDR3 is TGTGCCTGGAGTTACAACAGGGGCTCTGAAGCTTTCTTT. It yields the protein CAWSYNRGSEAFF.

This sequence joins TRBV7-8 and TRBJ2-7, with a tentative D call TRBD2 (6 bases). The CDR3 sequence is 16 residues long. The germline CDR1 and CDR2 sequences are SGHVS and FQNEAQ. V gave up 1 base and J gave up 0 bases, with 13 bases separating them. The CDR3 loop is CASSLGSAGISYEQYF. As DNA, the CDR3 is TGTGCCAGCAGCTTAGGGTCCGCGGGGATCTCCTACGAGCAGTACTTC.

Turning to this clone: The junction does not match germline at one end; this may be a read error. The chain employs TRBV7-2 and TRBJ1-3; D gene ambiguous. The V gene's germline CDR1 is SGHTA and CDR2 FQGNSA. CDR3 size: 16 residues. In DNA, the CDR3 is TGTGCCAGCAGCCTAGCCTTGGGCCGGTCTGGAAACACCATATATTTT. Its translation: CASSLALGRSGNTIYF.

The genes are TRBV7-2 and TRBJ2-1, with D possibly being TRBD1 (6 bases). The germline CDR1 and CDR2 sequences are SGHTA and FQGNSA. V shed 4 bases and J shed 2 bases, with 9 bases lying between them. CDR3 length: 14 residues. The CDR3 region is CASSSQGTYNEQFF. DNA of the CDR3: TGTGCCAGCAGCTCACAGGGTACCTACAATGAGCAGTTCTTC.

The CDR3 DNA sequence: TGTGCCAGCAGCCAAGATATGGCAACCCACTATGGCTACACCTTC. Its translation: CASSQDMATHYGYTF. This chain connects TRBV3-1 (or the pseudogene TRBV3-2) to TRBJ1-2; D gene ambiguous. Germline V gene data show CDR1 as LGHDT and CDR2 as YNNKEL (reference sequence). Between the trimmed V and J ends, which lost 0 bases and 3 bases, there was a span of 11 bases. This CDR3 is 15 amino acids long.

CDR3 region: CASSLSFGTGRGYQETQYF. In DNA form, the CDR3 reads TGTGCCAGCAGTTTATCATTTGGGACAGGACGTGGGTACCAAGAGACCCAGTACTTC. V and J are TRBV28 and TRBJ2-5; 8 nucleotides agree with TRBD1. The junction had 13 bases not matched to a gene; V was cut back by 1 base and J by 0 bases. Germline CDR1 MDHEN, CDR2 SYDVKM. The CDR3 is 19 residues long.

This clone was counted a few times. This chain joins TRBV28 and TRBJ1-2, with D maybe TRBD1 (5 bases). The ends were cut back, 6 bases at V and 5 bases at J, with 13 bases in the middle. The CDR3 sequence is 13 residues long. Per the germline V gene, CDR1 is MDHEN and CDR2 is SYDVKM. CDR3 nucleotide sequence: TGTGCCAGCAGGGACCAGGGTACTTATGGCTACACCTTC. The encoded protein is CASRDQGTYGYTF.

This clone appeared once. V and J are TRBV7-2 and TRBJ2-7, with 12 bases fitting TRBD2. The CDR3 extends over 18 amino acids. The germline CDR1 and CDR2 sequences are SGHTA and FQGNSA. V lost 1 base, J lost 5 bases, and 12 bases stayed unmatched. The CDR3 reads CASSLVGLAGGPTDEQYF. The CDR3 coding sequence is TGTGCCAGCAGCTTAGTGGGGCTAGCGGGAGGGCCCACGGACGAGCAGTACTTC.

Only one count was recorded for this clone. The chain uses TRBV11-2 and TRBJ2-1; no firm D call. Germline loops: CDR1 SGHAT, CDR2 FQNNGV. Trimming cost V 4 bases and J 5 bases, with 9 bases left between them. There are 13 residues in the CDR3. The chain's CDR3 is CASSSTADNEQFF. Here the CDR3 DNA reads TGTGCCAGCAGCTCGACTGCGGACAATGAGCAGTTCTTC.

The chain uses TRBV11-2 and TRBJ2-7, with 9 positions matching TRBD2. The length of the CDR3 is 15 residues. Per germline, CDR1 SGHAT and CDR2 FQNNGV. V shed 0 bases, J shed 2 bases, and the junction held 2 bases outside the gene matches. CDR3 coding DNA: TGTGCCAGCAGCTTAGAAGGCGGGAGGGCCTACGAGCAGTACTTC. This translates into CASSLEGGRAYEQYF.

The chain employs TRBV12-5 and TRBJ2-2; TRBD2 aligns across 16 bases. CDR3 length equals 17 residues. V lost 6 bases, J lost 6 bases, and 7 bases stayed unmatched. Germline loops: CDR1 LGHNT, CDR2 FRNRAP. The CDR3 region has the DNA TGTGCTAGTGGAGCCGGGACTAGCGGGAGGGCGCCCGGGGAGCTGTTTTTT. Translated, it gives CASGAGTSGRAPGELFF.

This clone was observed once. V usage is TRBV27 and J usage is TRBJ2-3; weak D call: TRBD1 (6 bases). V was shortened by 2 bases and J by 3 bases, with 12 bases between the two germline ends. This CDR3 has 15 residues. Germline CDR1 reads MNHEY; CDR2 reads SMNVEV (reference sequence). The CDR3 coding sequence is TGTGCCAGCAGTTTACTAACAGGGTTAACAGATACGCAGTATTTT. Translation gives CASSLLTGLTDTQYF.

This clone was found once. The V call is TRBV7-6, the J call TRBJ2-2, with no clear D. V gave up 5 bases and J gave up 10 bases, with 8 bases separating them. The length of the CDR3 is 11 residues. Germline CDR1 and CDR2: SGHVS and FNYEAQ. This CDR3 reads CASSPPPELFF. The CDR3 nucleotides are TGTGCCAGCAGCCCTCCCCCGGAGCTGTTTTTT.

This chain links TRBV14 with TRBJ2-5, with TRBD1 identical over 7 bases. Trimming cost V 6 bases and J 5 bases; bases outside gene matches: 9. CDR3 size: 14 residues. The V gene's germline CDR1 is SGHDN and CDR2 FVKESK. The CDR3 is CASSRSTGWETQYF. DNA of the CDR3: TGTGCCAGCAGTCGATCGACAGGGTGGGAGACCCAGTACTTC.

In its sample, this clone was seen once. In DNA, the CDR3 is TGTGCCAGCAGACTCGGTGCGGCGCTTTACAATGAGCAGTTCTTC. Translation gives CASRLGAALYNEQFF. The chain employs TRBV2 and TRBJ2-1; D is unclear. CDR3 length equals 15 residues. The V end lost 6 bases, the J end lost 4 bases, and 16 bases lay between the germline ends. CDR1 and CDR2 from the germline V gene are SNHLY and FYNNEI.

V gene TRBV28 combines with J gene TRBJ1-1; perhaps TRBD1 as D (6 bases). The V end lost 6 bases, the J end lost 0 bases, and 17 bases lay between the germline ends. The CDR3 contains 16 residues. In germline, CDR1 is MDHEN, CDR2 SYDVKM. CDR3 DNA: TGTGCCAGCAGATCCCACGGGACACCCATGAACACTGAAGCTTTCTTT. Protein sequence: CASRSHGTPMNTEAFF.

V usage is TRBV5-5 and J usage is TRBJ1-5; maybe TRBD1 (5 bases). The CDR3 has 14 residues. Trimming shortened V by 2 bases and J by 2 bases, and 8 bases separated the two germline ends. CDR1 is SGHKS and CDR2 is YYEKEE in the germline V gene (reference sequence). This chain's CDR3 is CASSFSGGNQPQHF. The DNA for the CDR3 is TGTGCCAGCAGCTTTTCGGGGGGCAATCAGCCCCAGCATTTT.

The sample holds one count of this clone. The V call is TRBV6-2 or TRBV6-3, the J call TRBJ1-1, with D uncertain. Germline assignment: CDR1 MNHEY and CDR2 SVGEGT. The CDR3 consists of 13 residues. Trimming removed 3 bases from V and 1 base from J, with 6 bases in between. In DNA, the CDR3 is TGTGCCAGCAGTTATATAGAGAACACTGAAGCTTTCTTT. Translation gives CASSYIENTEAFF.

The DNA for the CDR3 is TGTGCCAGCGGAGGAGGACCTAGCACAGATACGCAGTATTTT. Protein sequence: CASGGGPSTDTQYF. The chain recombines TRBV6-5 with TRBJ2-3, with a weak D call TRBD2 (5 bases). Germline assignment: CDR1 MNHEY and CDR2 SVGAGI. The CDR3 loop spans 14 amino acids. V shed 8 bases and J shed 0 bases, with 12 bases lying between them.